This TCR beta chain was found in a study of control samples from healthy donors and cancer patients. Sequencing used immunoSEQ multiplex PCR; TCRdb keeps in-frame clones, though not all of them. The data contain some 45,000 clones, 70% to 90% of them singletons. The CDR3 spans 16 residues. V trimming: 4 bases; J trimming: 7 bases; junction bases outside the gene matches: 11. Germline V gene data show CDR1 as ENHRY and CDR2 as SYGVKD. Sequences were obtained from blood. The chain couples TRBV10-3 to TRBJ2-7; the match to TRBD2 covers 12 bases. This receptor was identified in a man between 60 and 75 years old in good health. DNA for the CDR3: TGTGCCATCAGTGGGGGGACTAGCGGGCCCCACGGGGAGCAGTACTTC. Encoded protein: CAISGGTSGPHGEQYF.